The rows below give T cell receptor beta chains drawn from one sample of a study of CD8 T cells in ankylosing spondylitis. From the 5' RACE reads, TCRdb called clonotypes with MiXCR, one entry per CDR3 protein. The sample shows about 360,000 distinct CDR3 sequences, 20% to 25% of them seen only once. What was sequenced was blood, either unsorted or a sorted T cell fraction (not recorded which). These receptor sequences come from a male donor with ankylosing spondylitis or in good health (not recorded which). The conserved cysteine and the conserved F or W are not part of the CDR3 here. The order of the fields is J gene, V gene, CDR3 protein.

J: TRBJ2-5; V: TRBV28; CDR3: ASSFDQETQY
J: TRBJ2-1; V: TRBV5-1; CDR3: ATRTSGGNEQF
J: TRBJ1-6; V: TRBV5-1; CDR3: ASSSTGEPGPLH
J: TRBJ2-7; V: TRBV29-1; CDR3: SVVVELYEQY
J: TRBJ2-7; V: TRBV4-1; CDR3: ASSQDTDTGPYEQY
J: TRBJ2-1; V: TRBV7-9; CDR3: ASSLAAVNEQF
J: TRBJ2-3; V: TRBV25-1; CDR3: ASSEDHTSTDTQY
J: TRBJ2-1; V: TRBV2; CDR3: ASKGTLGNEQF
J: TRBJ1-2; V: TRBV28; CDR3: ASQPSGGLGYT
J: TRBJ2-3; V: TRBV20-1; CDR3: SATGTSVSTDTQY
J: TRBJ2-7; V: TRBV3-1; CDR3: ASSQDRVNPYEQY
J: TRBJ2-7; V: TRBV5-1; CDR3: ASSLLTGASYEQY
J: TRBJ2-5; V: TRBV20-1; CDR3: SARVPQGLVQTQY
J: TRBJ2-1; V: TRBV15; CDR3: ATGDRDSYNEQF
J: TRBJ2-3; V: TRBV12-3/TRBV12-4; CDR3: ASSPPFGTSTDTQY
J: TRBJ2-7; V: TRBV7-9; CDR3: ASSTGQGMSNEQY
J: TRBJ2-7; V: TRBV12-3/TRBV12-4; CDR3: ASSPELYEQY
J: TRBJ2-1; V: TRBV12-3/TRBV12-4; CDR3: ASSFRQDSSYNEQF
J: TRBJ1-2; V: TRBV12-3/TRBV12-4; CDR3: ASSSQPYGYT
J: TRBJ2-7; V: TRBV7-8; CDR3: ASSATGREQY
J: TRBJ2-1; V: TRBV6-5; CDR3: ASSSWRGNEQF
J: TRBJ2-3; V: TRBV4-2; CDR3: ASSQAGGPADTQY
J: TRBJ1-5; V: TRBV4-1; CDR3: ASSQGPQGDNQPQH
J: TRBJ2-7; V: TRBV12-3/TRBV12-4; CDR3: ASSNSGGGYEQY
J: TRBJ2-7; V: TRBV18; CDR3: ASSPIKVAYEQY
J: TRBJ2-5; V: TRBV7-9; CDR3: ASSFQDRGLQETQY
J: TRBJ2-1; V: TRBV7-2; CDR3: ASSAQQGASYNEQF
J: TRBJ1-6; V: TRBV11-2; CDR3: ASSPLVAGSHNSPLH
J: TRBJ1-4; V: TRBV9; CDR3: ASSVTGSTNEKLF
J: TRBJ2-1; V: TRBV5-6; CDR3: ASSPSSNNEQF
J: TRBJ1-5; V: TRBV7-9; CDR3: ASSSSRARDGNQPQH
J: TRBJ1-4; V: TRBV5-6; CDR3: ASSLVGAEKLF
J: TRBJ1-1; V: TRBV5-4; CDR3: ASSLRGLTEAF
J: TRBJ2-1; V: TRBV12-3/TRBV12-4; CDR3: ARMGEWGNEQF
J: TRBJ2-1; V: TRBV4-1; CDR3: ASSQVRGDEQF
J: TRBJ2-2; V: TRBV12-3/TRBV12-4; CDR3: ASSPISDSGELF
J: TRBJ2-2; V: TRBV9; CDR3: ASSASGGGTGELF
J: TRBJ2-7; V: TRBV20-1; CDR3: SARKGSYEQY
J: TRBJ2-2; V: TRBV7-8; CDR3: ASSFSTSGGSDNTGELF
J: TRBJ2-3; V: TRBV7-8; CDR3: ASRSGIRTDTQY
J: TRBJ1-3; V: TRBV29-1; CDR3: AGRHSGNTIY
J: TRBJ2-7; V: TRBV7-9; CDR3: ASSPTIAGHEQY
J: TRBJ2-3; V: TRBV10-1; CDR3: ASSSQYSTDTQY
J: TRBJ2-7; V: TRBV2; CDR3: ASRVGTGPKYEQY